The next 17 T cell receptor beta chains were all read from a single sample in a study of immune characterization of retroperitoneal liposarcoma. TCRdb reanalysed the PCR reads using MiXCR and keeps one entry per CDR3 protein. The sample has under 20,000 distinct CDR3 sequences, 37% seen once; the top ten hold 6.5% to 9%. Sequencing input: blood. These receptors were taken from a male donor with retroperitoneal liposarcoma.

Details on this clonotype: This may be a read error: a much more frequent sequence differs by one nucleotide. The CDR3: CASTPTGFGGATQYF. The CDR3 DNA is TGTGCCAGCACCCCGACAGGGTTTGGGGGAGCGACCCAGTACTTC. The J gene is TRBJ2-3, the V gene TRBV25-1, with 7 bases lining up with TRBD1. The end of the DNA fits TRBJ2-5 better, so the J call may be wrong. The CDR3 length is 15 residues. Germline V CDR1 and CDR2: MGHDK, SYGVNS.

The chain carries TRBV7-2 and TRBJ2-2; perhaps TRBD2 as D (5 bases). The CDR3 runs 16 residues. Germline lookup yields CDR1 SGHTA and CDR2 FQGNSA. Trimming cost V 1 base and J 6 bases, with 15 bases left between them. The CDR3 sequence: CASSLGAGTPPGELFF. In nucleotides, the CDR3 is TGTGCCAGCAGCTTAGGGGCGGGCACACCCCCCGGGGAGCTGTTTTTT.

Only a few counts were recorded for this clonotype. This chain joins TRBV12-3 or TRBV12-4 and TRBJ2-3; D is unresolved. The length of the CDR3 is 14 residues. Trimming took 8 bases from V and 5 from J, leaving 17 bases between them. As DNA, the CDR3 is TGTGCCAGCGCTTCTCCCAGCGAGGAAGATACGCAGTATTTT. Translated, it gives CASASPSEEDTQYF.

The chain couples TRBV10-1 to TRBJ2-2, with D tentatively TRBD2 (6 bases). Germline-derived CDR1 and CDR2 are WNHNN and SYGVQD (reference sequence). The V end was cut by 3 bases, the J end by 1 base, with 9 bases between. The CDR3 covers 15 residues. The CDR3 DNA is TGCGCCAGCAGTGATTCCGGGGGGAACACCGGGGAGCTGTTTTTT. This codes for CASSDSGGNTGELFF.

A note on this clonotype: This may come from a read error, since a much larger clone is one base off. The chain links TRBV6-1 to TRBJ2-7, with 7 nucleotides matching TRBD2. This CDR3 has 12 amino acids. V was pared by 8 bases and J by 3 bases, with 4 bases of the junction left unmatched. Germline values: CDR1 MNHNS, CDR2 SASEGT. CDR3 protein: CASGEGSYEQYF. CDR3 coding DNA: TGTGCCAGCGGGGAGGGGAGCTACGAGCAGTACTTC.

This clonotype was counted a few times. The junction departs from the called germline gene at one end, perhaps through a read error. The rearrangement uses TRBV11-3 and TRBJ2-5, with D possibly being TRBD2 (5 bases). CDR3 size: 12 residues. From germline, CDR1 is SGHNT and CDR2 YENEEA. In DNA form, the CDR3 reads TGTGCCAGCAGCTTGGTGGGAGAGTGCCCCTCCTTC. Protein: CASSLVGECPSF.

The rearrangement uses TRBV7-3 and TRBJ2-3, with TRBD1 as a possible D gene (6 bases). The J call may be wrong; the DNA end is better matched by TRBJ1-5. This CDR3 has 14 amino acids. Germline V CDR1 and CDR2: SGHTA, FQGTGA. CDR3 sequence reads: CASSFQGTTDTQHF. DNA of the CDR3: TGTGCCAGCAGCTTTCAGGGGACCACAGATACGCAGCATTTT.

This clonotype was detected only a few times. The chain carries TRBV6-1 and TRBJ2-3; 7 bases line up with TRBD2. With V trimmed by 11 bases and J by 3 bases, 11 bases remained unmatched. This CDR3 has 14 amino acids. Per the germline V gene, CDR1 is MNHNS and CDR2 is SASEGT. DNA of the CDR3: TGTGCCTACAAGCTAGGGCGGGAGACAGATACGCAGTATTTT. Encoded protein: CAYKLGRETDTQYF.

This clonotype was counted a few times. The chain joins TRBV12-3 or TRBV12-4 to TRBJ2-7, with D perhaps TRBD2 (7 bases). CDR3 size: 17 residues. The V and J ends lost 3 bases and 0 bases respectively, with 18 bases between them. In nucleotides, the CDR3 is TGTGCCAGCAGTTTCGGGTTGGCGGGGGCGACCTCCTACGAGCAGTACTTC. Translating it yields CASSFGLAGATSYEQYF.

This clonotype came up many times. The chain carries TRBV7-2 and TRBJ2-6; D is unclear. The germline gives CDR1 SGHTA, CDR2 FQGNSA. V shed 6 bases and J shed 2 bases, with 2 bases lying between them. The CDR3 has 12 residues. CDR3 sequence (DNA): TGTGCCAGCAGAGCTGGGGCCAACGTCCTGACTTTC. This translates into CASRAGANVLTF.

The chain joins TRBV27 to TRBJ2-3; D unresolved. The CDR3 is made up of 15 amino acids. V lost 6 bases and J lost 1, with 14 bases in between. The germline CDR1 and CDR2 sequences are MNHEY and SMNVEV (reference sequence). The CDR3 coding sequence is TGTGCCAGCAGCAGCCCGCTTGTTCGCACAGATACGCAGTATTTT. The encoded protein is CASSSPLVRTDTQYF.

This clonotype was counted ten times or more. The chain has TRBV27 and TRBJ2-1; 7 bases are a match to TRBD2. Per the germline V gene, CDR1 is MNHEY and CDR2 is SMNVEV (reference sequence). The CDR3 is made up of 14 amino acids. J lost 10 bases, V lost 3 bases, and 9 bases had no gene match. CDR3 sequence: CASSFTSASYEQFF. Here the CDR3 DNA reads TGTGCCAGCAGTTTCACTAGCGCGTCCTACGAGCAGTTCTTC.

In this sample, this clonotype turned up many times. The gene calls are TRBV6-1 and TRBJ2-1; TRBD1 agrees at 8 bases. Germline CDR1 and CDR2: MNHNS and SASEGT. J was trimmed by 0 bases and V by 2 bases; bases with no gene match: 3. This CDR3 spans 16 amino acids. The CDR3 loop reads CASSERTGGSYNEQFF. The DNA of the CDR3 is TGTGCCAGCAGTGAACGAACAGGGGGCTCCTACAATGAGCAGTTCTTC.

The V call is TRBV6-1, the J call TRBJ2-1, with unresolved D. Germline loops: CDR1 MNHNS, CDR2 SASEGT. This CDR3 has 12 amino acids. Trimming pared 1 base from V and 7 bases from J, leaving 5 bases between. CDR3 DNA: TGTGCCAGCAGTGAAGTGGGAAATGAGCAGTTCTTC. It yields the protein CASSEVGNEQFF.

In its sample, this clonotype was seen many times. The rearrangement joins TRBV6-1 to TRBJ1-5, with D unresolved. The CDR3 sequence is 11 residues long. V was pared by 3 bases and J by 7 bases, with 4 bases between. Germline values: CDR1 MNHNS, CDR2 SASEGT. CDR3 coding DNA: TGTGCCAGCAGTGATGTGCAGCCCCAGCATTTT. This codes for CASSDVQPQHF.

On this clonotype: The final CDR3 position lacks the conserved phenylalanine or tryptophan, pointing to a likely read error. The chain couples TRBV7-2 to TRBJ2-7, with 9 bases that match TRBD2. The tail of the sequence fits TRBJ2-1 better, so the J call may be wrong. Germline V gives CDR1 SGHTA, CDR2 FQGNSA. CDR3 size: 18 residues. In nucleotides, the CDR3 is TGTCCCAGCAGCTTAGAGCCTCTCATACAACTAGCGGGTTTTGAGCAGTTCATC. The encoded protein is CPSSLEPLIQLAGFEQFI.

This clonotype is labeled as medium-sized. This chain connects TRBV10-3 to TRBJ2-2; D unclear. Per germline, CDR1 ENHRY and CDR2 SYGVKD. The ends were cut back, 5 bases at V and 1 base at J, with 8 bases in the middle. This CDR3 is built from 14 residues. CDR3 amino acids: CAISPQWNTGELFF. CDR3 coding DNA: TGTGCCATCAGTCCCCAGTGGAACACCGGGGAGCTGTTTTTT.